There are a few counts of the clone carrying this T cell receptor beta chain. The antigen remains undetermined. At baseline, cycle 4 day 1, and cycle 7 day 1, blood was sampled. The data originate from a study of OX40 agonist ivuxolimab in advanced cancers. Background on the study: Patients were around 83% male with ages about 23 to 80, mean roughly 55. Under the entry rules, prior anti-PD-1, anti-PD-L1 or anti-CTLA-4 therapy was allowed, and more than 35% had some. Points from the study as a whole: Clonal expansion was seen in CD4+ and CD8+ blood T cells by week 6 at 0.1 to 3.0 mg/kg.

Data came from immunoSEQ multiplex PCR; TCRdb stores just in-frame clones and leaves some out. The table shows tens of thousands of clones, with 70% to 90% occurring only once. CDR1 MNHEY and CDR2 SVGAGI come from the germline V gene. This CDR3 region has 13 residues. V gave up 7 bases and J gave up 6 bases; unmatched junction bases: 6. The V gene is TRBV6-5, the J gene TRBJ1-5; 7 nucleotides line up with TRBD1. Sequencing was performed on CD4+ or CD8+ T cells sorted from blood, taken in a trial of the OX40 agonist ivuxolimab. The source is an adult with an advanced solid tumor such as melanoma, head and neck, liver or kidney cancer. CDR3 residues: CASTTGDGQPQHF. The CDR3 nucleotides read TGTGCCAGCACCACAGGGGACGGTCAGCCCCAGCATTTT.